This section outlines one TCR beta chain sequence together with its context. These data belong to a study of CD8 T cells in Susac syndrome. Across the study: Sequenced Susac syndrome patients included about six with active disease and under ten who were in remission.

Random hexamers served to reverse transcribe roughly 0.5 to 1 ug RNA. Coverage of TCR beta CDR3 amplification by immunoSEQ multiplex PCR extended to 54 Vbeta and 13 Jbeta. Each CDR3 protein is one row after TCRdb ran MiXCR on the immunoSEQ multiplex PCR reads. The repertoire has around 170,000 distinct CDR3 sequences, approximately 94% of them found once; the top ten carry more than 0.095%. FACS enriched CD8+ TEMRA cells, while bulk CD8+ and CD4+ were negatively isolated. In germline, CDR1 is PRHDT, CDR2 FYEKMQ (reference sequence). CDR3 length equals 15 residues. Trimming at V came to 8 bases and at J to 9 bases, leaving 11 bases not matched to a gene.

This clonotype originated in a human donor with Susac syndrome. Material for sequencing was CD4+ T cells from PBMCs. V is TRBV13 and J is TRBJ1-6; 9 nucleotides match TRBD1. The CDR3 nucleotides are TGTGCCAGCGACAGGGGGAGGGGGCGCGGTTCACCCCTCCACTTT. Protein product: CASDRGRGRGSPLHF.